This T cell receptor beta chain was observed in a study of CD8 T cells in ankylosing spondylitis. For TCR beta, libraries came from quantitative 5'-RACE with molecular barcodes. TCRdb fed the 5' RACE reads into MiXCR, producing one record per CDR3 protein. The profile shows about 750,000 distinct CDR3 sequences, around 20% of them singletons. Notes on the study in general: Reportedly, disease-linked clones are significantly enriched in ankylosing spondylitis patients' matched synovial fluid. Typical of ankylosing spondylitis blood, it appeared, was a TCR beta motif of under 10 highly homologous variants.

This clonotype came up a few times. Its matching antigen is unknown. This clonotype originated in a male donor with ankylosing spondylitis. The specimen was blood, either unsorted or a sorted T cell fraction (not recorded which).

CDR3 in DNA: TGTGCCAGCAGCGCCGAGGTCAGGGTAGCTGAAGCTTTCTTT. This encodes CASSAEVRVAEAFF. This chain joins TRBV7-2 and TRBJ1-1; the D gene is possibly TRBD1 (5 bases). CDR1 and CDR2 from the germline V gene are SGHTA and FQGNSA. The CDR3 sequence is 14 residues long. V was trimmed by 5 bases and J by 6 bases, leaving 16 bases between them.